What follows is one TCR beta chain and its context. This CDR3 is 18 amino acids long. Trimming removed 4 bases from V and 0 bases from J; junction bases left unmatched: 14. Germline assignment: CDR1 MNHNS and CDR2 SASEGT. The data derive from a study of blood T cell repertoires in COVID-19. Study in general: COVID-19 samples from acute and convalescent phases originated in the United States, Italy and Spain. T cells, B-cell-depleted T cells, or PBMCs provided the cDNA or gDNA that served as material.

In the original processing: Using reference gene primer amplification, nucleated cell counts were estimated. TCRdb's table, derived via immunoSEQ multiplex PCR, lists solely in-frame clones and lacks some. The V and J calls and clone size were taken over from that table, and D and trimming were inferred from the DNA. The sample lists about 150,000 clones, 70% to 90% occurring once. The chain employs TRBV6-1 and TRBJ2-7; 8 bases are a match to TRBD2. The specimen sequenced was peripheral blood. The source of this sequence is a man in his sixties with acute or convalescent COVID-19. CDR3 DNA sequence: TGTGCCAGCAGTGTACTACAAGCGGGGGCCCTAAGCTCCTACGAGCAGTACTTC. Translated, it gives CASSVLQAGALSSYEQYF.